Listed below are T cell receptor beta chains from one sample, sequenced in a study of T cell repertoires in cytomegalovirus infection. TCRdb re-analysed the reads in MiXCR, keeping a single row per CDR3 protein. The sample includes 750,000 to 900,000 distinct CDR3 sequences, approximately 32% seen only once; the top ten take less than 15%. No cognate antigen is known for these TCRs. This material consisted of cultured CD8+ T cells from PBMCs, taken from culture after CMV antigen stimulation. These receptors all come from a human donor in good health (CMV status not recorded). Some clones in this sample may be carry-over from other donors' samples. The CDR3 runs from the conserved cysteine through the conserved F or W. D genes are given only for firm matches. Only part of the rows carry a size: once, few, many, or a class if the clone is expanded.

CDR3 DNA	CDR3 protein	D gene	clone size	V gene	J gene
TGTGCCAGCAGCAGGGGGAACAATCAGCCCCAGCATTTT	CASSRGNNQPQHF	.	.	TRBV9	TRBJ1-5
TGTGCCAGCAGCTCCTATTCGGTCCAGCAAGAGACCCAGTACTTC	CASSSYSVQQETQYF	.	many	TRBV7-9	TRBJ2-5
TGTGCCAGCAGCTTGATTGAGGGTCAGGACTCTGGAAACACCATATATTTT	CASSLIEGQDSGNTIYF	.	few	TRBV7-6	TRBJ1-3
TGTGCCAGCAGTGAATCAGGGTTAAACAATCAGCCCCAGCATTTT	CASSESGLNNQPQHF	.	.	TRBV25-1	TRBJ1-5
TGTGCCGGCTCGGACAGGGGGCCGTCTGAAGCTTTCTTT	CAGSDRGPSEAFF	TRBD1	.	TRBV10-3	TRBJ1-1
TGTGCCAGCAGCTCACGTCTCACAGATACGCAGTATTTT	CASSSRLTDTQYF	.	.	TRBV5-6	TRBJ2-3
TGTGCCAGCAGCTGGGACAGGGTAGGTCAGCCCCAGCATTTT	CASSWDRVGQPQHF	TRBD1	many	TRBV7-8	TRBJ1-5
TGTGCCAGCAGTGACTATCCGACCTCCTACGAGCAGTACTTC	CASSDYPTSYEQYF	.	few	TRBV2	TRBJ2-7
TGTGCCAGCAGCCAAGATCTATGGCCCCCTAATGAGCAGTTCTTC	CASSQDLWPPNEQFF	.	few	TRBV14	TRBJ2-1
TGTGCCAGCAGCCTTACATTCCCCGGGACAGGGTTTTTTAGGGCCGACCTTAGGGAGCAGTTCTTC	CASSLTFPGTGFFRADLREQFF	TRBD1	.	TRBV7-4	TRBJ2-1
TGTGCCAGCAGCTTAGTGGAGCGGGGGATATCCTACGAGCAGTACTTC	CASSLVERGISYEQYF	TRBD2	many	TRBV7-2	TRBJ2-7
TGTGCCAGCAGCTTGGACCTCTATCAGCCCCAGCATTTT	CASSLDLYQPQHF	.	.	TRBV7-9	TRBJ1-5
TGTGCCAGCAGTTACTCAAGCGGGGGGGCTCCCGGGGAGACCCAGTACTTC	CASSYSSGGAPGETQYF	TRBD2	.	TRBV6-5	TRBJ2-5
TGTGCTAGTGGTTTGGCTCGGACAGGAACCTATGGCTACACCTTC	CASGLARTGTYGYTF	TRBD1	.	TRBV12-5	TRBJ1-2
TGTGCCAGCAGCTTGGACCCCCAGACCTACGAGCAGTACTTC	CASSLDPQTYEQYF	.	.	TRBV5-3	TRBJ2-7
TGTGCCAGCAGCTCAATCCGGTCAGGGGATACGCAGTATTTT	CASSSIRSGDTQYF	.	.	TRBV7-2	TRBJ2-3
TGTGCCAGCAGCGGAGTGGACAGGGGAGGAGAAAATTCACCCATCCACTTT	CASSGVDRGGENSPIHF	TRBD1	.	TRBV7-9	TRBJ1-6
TGTGCCAGCACTAGCTTCGGGACTCAAAGGACCCCACACCCTTCTAACTATGGCTACACCTTC	CASTSFGTQRTPHPSNYGYTF	.	few	TRBV2	TRBJ1-2